This entry lists 20 T cell receptor beta chains sequenced from one sample in a study of T cell responses to AZD1222 COVID-19 vaccine. Profiling relied on immunoSEQ multiplex PCR, and the TCRdb table lists in-frame clones only, not all of them. Of approximately 180,000 clones listed, 85% to 90% are singletons. Source: peripheral blood, taken on day 0 of AZD1222 vaccination. These receptors all stem from an adult in good health.

This clone was recorded once. The chain is built from TRBV3-1 (or the pseudogene TRBV3-2) and TRBJ2-2, with D unclear. Trimming removed 3 bases from V and 5 bases from J, with 10 bases in between. CDR3 length: 14 amino acids. The germline CDR1 and CDR2 sequences are LGHDT and YNNKEL (reference sequence). CDR3 loop: CASSQHLFTGELFF. The CDR3 DNA is TGTGCCAGCAGCCAGCACCTTTTTACCGGGGAGCTGTTTTTT.

The chain recombines TRBV19 with TRBJ1-2, with 10 positions matching TRBD1. Germline CDR1 is LNHDA and CDR2 is SQIVND (reference sequence). The J segment lost 8 bases and the V segment lost 7 bases, leaving 13 bases of the junction unmatched. The CDR3 loop spans 15 amino acids. The CDR3 DNA sequence: TGTGCCAGTACTACCCCGGGACAGGGGTATTGGGGCTACACCTTC. Translation gives CASTTPGQGYWGYTF.

V is TRBV6-5 and J is TRBJ1-3; maybe TRBD1 (6 bases). There are 16 residues in the CDR3. Trimming cost V 2 bases and J 0 bases, with 11 bases left between them. CDR1 MNHEY and CDR2 SVGAGI come from the germline V gene. As DNA, the CDR3 is TGTGCCAGCAGTTACAGGGGGGCCTCCTCTGGAAACACCATATATTTT. Its protein product is CASSYRGASSGNTIYF.

The rearrangement joins TRBV11-2 to TRBJ2-1; D not resolved. Trimming left V 6 bases short and J 0 bases short, with 6 bases between. From germline, CDR1 is SGHAT and CDR2 FQNNGV. This CDR3 spans 13 amino acids. CDR3 amino acids: CASSPSSYNEQFF. CDR3 coding DNA: TGTGCCAGCAGTCCCAGCTCCTACAATGAGCAGTTCTTC.

The CDR3, as DNA: TGTGCCAGCAGTCCAGGACAGGGTTTATTATACGAGCAGTACTTC. This codes for CASSPGQGLLYEQYF. The chain carries TRBV27 and TRBJ2-7, with 8 bases identical to TRBD1. The CDR3 sequence is 15 residues long. Trimming at V came to 5 bases and at J to 4 bases, leaving 10 bases not matched to a gene. CDR1 and CDR2 (germline): MNHEY, SMNVEV (reference sequence).

This clone was seen just once. The chain has TRBV5-4 and TRBJ1-6; 10 bases are shared with TRBD1. This CDR3 has 14 residues. Trimming at V came to 3 bases and at J to 7 bases, leaving 1 base not matched to a gene. Germline assignment: CDR1 SGHNT and CDR2 YYREEE (reference sequence). The CDR3 loop reads CASSSGQGNSPLHF. Written as DNA, the CDR3 is TGTGCCAGCAGCTCGGGACAGGGGAATTCACCCCTCCACTTT.

V gene TRBV9 combines with J gene TRBJ2-1; 7 bases are a match to TRBD2. The V gene's germline CDR1 is SGDLS and CDR2 YYNGEE. The CDR3 runs to 13 residues. V lost 2 bases to trimming and J lost 8 bases; unmatched junction nucleotides: 4. CDR3 DNA sequence: TGTGCCAGCAGCGTGGCGGGAGCGCATGAGCAGTTCTTC. It specifies CASSVAGAHEQFF.

This clone was detected only once. The gene calls are TRBV28 and TRBJ2-7, with a possible D match to TRBD1 (7 bases). Germline CDR1 and CDR2: MDHEN and SYDVKM. The ends were cut back, 10 bases at V and 4 bases at J, with 14 bases in the middle. This CDR3 region has 12 residues. CDR3 sequence reads: CATEGARYEQYF. The DNA for the CDR3 is TGTGCCACGGAGGGGGCGCGGTACGAGCAGTACTTC.

The chain combines TRBV27 with TRBJ2-3; no firm D call. Germline V gene sequence: CDR1 MNHEY, CDR2 SMNVEV (reference sequence). The CDR3 contains 16 residues. V was shortened by 8 bases and J by 1 base, with 19 bases between the two germline ends. For the CDR3, the DNA is TGTGCCAGCTCCTGGGCAATAGAAGTAGGCACAGATACGCAGTATTTT. Residues: CASSWAIEVGTDTQYF.

The chain joins TRBV6-2 or TRBV6-3 to TRBJ1-5; 9 bases line up with TRBD1. V shed 0 bases and J 4 bases; nucleotides not matched to a gene: 4. Germline loops: CDR1 MNHEY, CDR2 SVGEGT. CDR3 length: 16 amino acids. CDR3 sequence (DNA): TGTGCCAGCAGTTACTCTCGGGACAGGGTTAATCAGCCCCAGCATTTT. Residues: CASSYSRDRVNQPQHF.

The chain is built from TRBV6-5 and TRBJ2-1; D gene unclear. The germline V gene encodes CDR1 MNHEY and CDR2 SVGAGI. The V and J ends lost 6 bases and 0 bases respectively, with 9 bases between them. CDR3 size: 14 residues. The DNA for the CDR3 is TGTGCCAGCAGCAAGGAGAGCTCCTACAATGAGCAGTTCTTC. It specifies CASSKESSYNEQFF.

The gene calls are TRBV9 and TRBJ2-3, with 7 bases identical to TRBD2. Germline V lookup: CDR1 SGDLS, CDR2 YYNGEE. The junction had 7 bases not matched to a gene; V was cut back by 6 bases and J by 3 bases. The CDR3 is made up of 14 amino acids. The CDR3 loop reads CASKSGGGTDTQYF. CDR3 DNA: TGTGCCAGCAAATCGGGAGGAGGGACAGATACGCAGTATTTT.

V gene TRBV13 combines with J gene TRBJ2-7, with 8 nucleotides matching TRBD2. There are 14 residues in the CDR3. Trimming cost V 0 bases and J 4 bases; bases outside gene matches: 2. Germline-derived CDR1 and CDR2 are PRHDT and FYEKMQ (reference sequence). The CDR3 DNA follows: TGTGCCAGCAGCTTAGGGACTAGCGTGTACGAGCAGTACTTC. This encodes CASSLGTSVYEQYF.

This chain connects TRBV10-3 to TRBJ1-2; D is uncertain. Germline CDR1 reads ENHRY; CDR2 reads SYGVKD. The CDR3 loop spans 14 amino acids. The ends were cut back, 6 bases at V and 6 bases at J, with 17 bases in the middle. CDR3 in DNA: TGTGCCATCAGGACCGCAGGCGATGATAATGGCTACACCTTC. Translating it yields CAIRTAGDDNGYTF.

The chain couples TRBV30 to TRBJ2-1; TRBD2 matches 8 bases. Trimming removed 3 bases from V and 2 bases from J; junction bases left unmatched: 9. CDR3 length: 16 residues. Germline CDR1 reads GTSNPN; CDR2 reads SVGIG (reference sequence). The CDR3 coding sequence is TGTGCCTGGAGGGAAGTAAGAGCGGGGGCCTACAATGAGCAGTTCTTC. Residues: CAWREVRAGAYNEQFF.

This chain connects TRBV5-1 to TRBJ1-1; weak D call: TRBD1 (5 bases). Germline V gives CDR1 SGHRS, CDR2 YFSETQ. V was clipped by 4 bases and J by 7 bases, with 20 bases between them. The CDR3 runs to 15 residues. As DNA, the CDR3 is TGCGCCAGCAGCCCGAATCCAGGGTACGAAGGTGAAGCTTTCTTT. Translation gives CASSPNPGYEGEAFF.

The CDR3 nucleotides are TGTGCCAGCAGCTTACTAGCGGGCAACGAGCAGTACTTC. Amino acids: CASSLLAGNEQYF. The gene calls are TRBV7-3 and TRBJ2-7; TRBD2 matches 8 bases. Losses at the gene ends were 2 bases for V and 5 bases for J; bases not matched to a gene: 2. CDR3 size: 13 residues. CDR1 is SGHTA and CDR2 is FQGTGA in the germline V gene.

The V call is TRBV19, the J call TRBJ2-4; perhaps TRBD1 as D (6 bases). Trimming shortened V by 6 bases and J by 3 bases, and 15 bases separated the two germline ends. Germline CDR1 is LNHDA and CDR2 is SQIVND (reference sequence). This CDR3 comprises 15 residues. CDR3 region: CASSLNRDGKNIQYF. In DNA, the CDR3 is TGTGCCAGTAGCCTAAACAGGGACGGCAAAAACATTCAGTACTTC.

The chain combines TRBV5-6 with TRBJ2-5, with a possible D match to TRBD1 (6 bases). CDR1 is SGHDT and CDR2 is YYEEEE in the germline V gene. The CDR3 loop spans 16 amino acids. The V end was cut by 3 bases, the J end by 3 bases, with 18 bases between. The CDR3, as DNA: TGTGCCAGCAGCTCCAGGGGCGAACTGGTTAAAGAGACCCAGTACTTC. Its translation is CASSSRGELVKETQYF.

V gene TRBV9 combines with J gene TRBJ2-3, with a weak D call TRBD1 (6 bases). V gave up 6 bases and J gave up 0 bases, with 11 bases separating them. Germline V gene sequence: CDR1 SGDLS, CDR2 YYNGEE. There are 14 residues in the CDR3. CDR3 residues: CASTPGDSTDTQYF. Written as DNA, the CDR3 is TGTGCCAGCACCCCAGGGGATAGCACAGATACGCAGTATTTT.